One and the same sample provided the 18 T cell receptor beta chains below, sequenced in a study of T cell repertoires in cytomegalovirus infection. TCRdb re-called the reads with MiXCR, one entry per CDR3 protein. This sample has about 270,000 distinct CDR3 sequences, with less than 25% found just once. These receptors' antigens are unknown. Sequenced material: cultured PBMCs, taken from culture after CMV antigen stimulation. The receptor set was obtained from a human donor in good health (CMV status not recorded). Some clones in this sample may be carry-over from other donors' samples.

This clonotype was counted many times. The chain uses TRBV28 and TRBJ2-1; D gene unclear. Germline V gene data show CDR1 as MDHEN and CDR2 as SYDVKM. Trimming removed 5 bases from V and 0 bases from J, with 8 bases in between. This CDR3 region has 14 residues. The CDR3 sequence is CASSHSGSYNEQFF. The CDR3 DNA sequence: TGTGCCAGCAGTCACTCGGGCTCCTACAATGAGCAGTTCTTC.

This clonotype was observed many times. The chain employs TRBV7-2 and TRBJ2-7; no reliable D call. This CDR3 comprises 14 residues. Trimming took 2 bases from V and 0 from J, leaving 8 bases between them. The V gene's germline CDR1 is SGHTA and CDR2 FQGNSA. In DNA, the CDR3 is TGTGCCAGCAGCTTAATGTCCCGCTCCTACGAGCAGTACTTC. As protein: CASSLMSRSYEQYF.

The rearrangement uses TRBV15 and TRBJ2-2; 9 bases match TRBD1. Unmatched junction bases numbered 5, after V lost 7 bases and J lost 2 bases. Germline V gives CDR1 LNHNV, CDR2 YYDKDF (reference sequence). The CDR3 runs to 15 residues. Here the CDR3 DNA reads TGTGCCACCAACCTGGACAGGGGTAACACCGGGGAGCTGTTTTTT. Its translation is CATNLDRGNTGELFF.

V is TRBV2 and J is TRBJ1-5, with TRBD1 matching 8 bases. Germline V gene sequence: CDR1 SNHLY, CDR2 FYNNEI. The CDR3 is 15 residues long. The trim removed 6 bases at V and 3 bases at J, leaving 7 bases unmatched. CDR3 nucleotide sequence: TGTGCCAGCAGGGCTAACAGGGGGACCAATCAGCCCCAGCATTTT. Its protein is CASRANRGTNQPQHF. The variable domain in full, completed from reference TRBV2 and TRBJ1-5, reads EPEVTQTPSHQVTQMGQEVILRCVPISNHLYFYWYRQILGQKVEFLVSFYNNEISEKSEIFDDQFSVERPDGSNFTLKIRSTKLEDSAMYFCASRANRGTNQPQHFGDGTRLSIL.

The V gene is TRBV6-1, the J gene TRBJ1-5; D is unclear. V lost 7 bases, J lost 5 bases, and 18 bases lay in between. Germline CDR1 is MNHNS and CDR2 is SASEGT. This CDR3 region has 15 residues. This CDR3 is CASTSLGRPDQPQHF. As DNA, the CDR3 is TGTGCCAGCACCTCACTGGGCAGGCCAGATCAGCCCCAGCATTTT.

The chain combines TRBV12-3 or TRBV12-4 with TRBJ2-2; D call uncertain. The ends were cut back, 10 bases at V and 3 bases at J, with 6 bases in the middle. This CDR3 is built from 11 residues. CDR3 loop: CANQYTGELFF. DNA of the CDR3: TGTGCCAACCAATACACCGGGGAGCTGTTTTTT.

This clonotype was counted ten times or more. The rearrangement uses TRBV11-3 and TRBJ2-3; no clear D gene. This CDR3 comprises 13 residues. Germline V gene sequence: CDR1 SGHNT, CDR2 YENEEA. The V end was cut by 2 bases, the J end by 4 bases, with 7 bases between. CDR3 DNA: TGTGCCAGCAGCTTACGGGTCCCAGATACGCAGTATTTT. It codes for CASSLRVPDTQYF.

The chain joins TRBV7-2 to TRBJ2-1; TRBD2 aligns across 9 bases. Germline V gene lookup returns CDR1 SGHTA and CDR2 FQGNSA. Losses at the gene ends were 3 bases for V and 7 bases for J; bases not matched to a gene: 25. The CDR3 is made up of 21 amino acids. The CDR3 DNA reads as TGTGCCAGCAGCTTGAATATCCCCCGAAAAGTAGTAGCGGGAGATTGGAATGAGCAGTTCTTC. Translating it yields CASSLNIPRKVVAGDWNEQFF.

A few counts support this clonotype. This chain connects TRBV29-1 to TRBJ2-3; 9 bases fit TRBD1. V was pared by 0 bases and J by 4 bases, with 14 bases of the junction left unmatched. CDR1 is SQVTM, CDR2 ANQGSEA, per germline. The CDR3 runs 18 residues. CDR3 DNA sequence: TGCAGCGTTGAAGATTACACGCCCGGACAGGGGCCGGCAGATACGCAGTATTTT. This translates into CSVEDYTPGQGPADTQYF.

This clonotype showed up just a few times. The CDR3 DNA follows: TGTGCCAGCAGTTTGAGTTCGCGGCGGGAGAAGACCCAGTACTTC. Residues: CASSLSSRREKTQYF. This chain links TRBV28 with TRBJ2-5; TRBD2 agrees at 7 bases. Germline CDR1 is MDHEN and CDR2 is SYDVKM. The CDR3 is made up of 15 amino acids. Trimming removed 3 bases from V and 6 bases from J; junction bases left unmatched: 10.

V gene TRBV29-1 combines with J gene TRBJ1-5; 7 nucleotides agree with TRBD1. In germline, CDR1 is SQVTM, CDR2 ANQGSEA. Unmatched junction bases numbered 6, after V lost 6 bases and J lost 4 bases. CDR3 size: 13 residues. This chain's CDR3 is CSVGGQQNQPQHF. As DNA, the CDR3 is TGCAGCGTAGGGGGACAGCAAAATCAGCCCCAGCATTTT. The full variable domain, its missing parts supplied by reference TRBV29-1 and TRBJ1-5, is SAVISQKPSRDICQRGTSLTIQCQVDSQVTMMFWYRQQPGQSLTLIATANQGSEATYESGFVIDKFPISRPNLTFSTLTVSNMSPEDSSIYLCSVGGQQNQPQHFGDGTRLSIL.

This clonotype has ten or more counts. J is TRBJ2-7 and V is TRBV7-9; D is ambiguous. The V end lost 5 bases, the J end lost 5 bases, and 10 bases lay between the germline ends. This CDR3 has 12 amino acids. Per the germline V gene, CDR1 is SEHNR and CDR2 is FQNEAQ (reference sequence). CDR3 coding DNA: TGTGCCAGCAGCCCCCTACCGGACGAGCAGTACGTC. Its translation: CASSPLPDEQYV.

This clonotype occurred many times. The rearrangement links TRBV7-2 to TRBJ2-6; D remains ambiguous. This CDR3 is built from 16 residues. CDR1 SGHTA and CDR2 FQGNSA come from the germline V gene. Trimming took 1 base from V and 2 from J, leaving 9 bases between them. CDR3 amino acids: CASSLVQLPGANVLTF. In DNA form, the CDR3 reads TGTGCCAGCAGCTTAGTCCAGTTACCTGGGGCCAACGTCCTGACTTTC.

This clonotype was observed a few times. The chain recombines TRBV6-2 or TRBV6-3 with TRBJ2-7, with D possibly matching TRBD2 (6 bases). Germline CDR1 is MNHEY and CDR2 is SVGEGT. With 4 bases removed from V and 0 bases from J, the gap between germline ends came to 19 bases. The CDR3 extends over 17 amino acids. The CDR3 DNA is TGTGCCAGCAGTTTCCCCAGTCGAGGGAGGAGCTCCTACGAGCAGTACTTC. Its protein product is CASSFPSRGRSSYEQYF.

V gene TRBV12-3 or TRBV12-4 combines with J gene TRBJ1-4; 8 nucleotides align to TRBD1. CDR3 length: 15 amino acids. V gave up 5 bases and J gave up 8 bases; unmatched junction bases: 10. The CDR3 DNA reads as TGTGCCAGCAGTGAGGGACAGGTTCGACAGGAAAAACTGTTTTTT. The encoded protein is CASSEGQVRQEKLFF.

The CDR3: CASSLAGVGTGNTGELFF. In DNA, the CDR3 is TGTGCCAGCAGCTTAGCTGGTGTAGGGACAGGGAACACCGGGGAGCTGTTTTTT. The J gene is TRBJ2-2, the V gene TRBV7-2; 8 bases line up with TRBD1. This CDR3 region has 18 residues. The V gene end was trimmed by 0 bases and the J gene end by 1 base; junction bases not matched to a gene: 7. The germline V gene has CDR1 SGHTA and CDR2 FQGNSA.

This clonotype has at least ten counts. The chain employs TRBV7-2 and TRBJ1-1; TRBD1 is a possible D gene (6 bases). Germline values: CDR1 SGHTA, CDR2 FQGNSA. This CDR3 has 14 amino acids. Trimming cost V 5 bases and J 4 bases, with 14 bases left between them. CDR3 sequence (DNA): TGTGCCAGCAGCACCGAGACAGGAGGCACTGAAGCTTTCTTT. Encoded protein: CASSTETGGTEAFF.

In DNA, the CDR3 is TGTGCCAGCAGCCAAGAGGCGGGAAGAACCGGGGAGCTGTTTTTT. Translated: CASSQEAGRTGELFF. The chain carries TRBV4-2 and TRBJ2-2, with D maybe TRBD2 (6 bases). Germline CDR1 is LGHNA and CDR2 is YNFKEQ. Trimming pared 0 bases from V and 5 bases from J, leaving 10 bases between. This CDR3 has 15 residues.